These 32 T cell receptor beta chains came from one sample sequenced in a study of cytomegalovirus exposure and HLA in healthy donors. Primers: 60 Vbeta forward and 13 Jbeta reverse. The assay was immunoSEQ multiplex PCR, and TCRdb's table has in-frame clones only and misses some. This table has 95,000 to 100,000 clones, about four fifths appearing once. The sample comprised PBMCs. These receptors all come from a woman in her thirties or forties in good health and CMV-seronegative.

In this sample, this clone turned up a few times. The chain couples TRBV28 to TRBJ2-3; no clear D gene. This CDR3 is 13 amino acids long. Germline CDR1 is MDHEN and CDR2 is SYDVKM. V shed 2 bases and J shed 12 bases, with 15 bases lying between them. In nucleotides, the CDR3 is TGTGCCAGCAGTTTAATTTCCGGTCTTGTCCAGTATTTT. Its protein is CASSLISGLVQYF.

This clone showed up just once. This chain uses TRBV5-1 with TRBJ2-7; TRBD1 agrees at 7 bases. The CDR3 consists of 16 residues. Germline CDR1 and CDR2: SGHRS and YFSETQ. The J segment lost 4 bases and the V segment lost 4 bases, leaving 14 bases of the junction unmatched. CDR3 loop: CASSTTGDPAMYEQYF. The DNA for the CDR3 is TGCGCCAGCAGCACCACAGGGGACCCCGCGATGTACGAGCAGTACTTC.

The chain employs TRBV19 and TRBJ2-3; D may be TRBD2 (6 bases). The CDR3 is 16 amino acids. Germline CDR1 LNHDA, CDR2 SQIVND (reference sequence). Trimming shortened V by 8 bases and J by 2 bases, and 20 bases separated the two germline ends. CDR3 DNA: TGTGCCAGTTGCACAACGGGAGCAGAAACCACAGATACGCAGTATTTT. Encoded protein: CASCTTGAETTDTQYF.

The rearrangement joins TRBV11-2 to TRBJ2-7; D unclear. The CDR3 spans 11 residues. Per germline, CDR1 SGHAT and CDR2 FQNNGV. The germline V and J ends were trimmed by 8 bases and 0 bases, with 5 bases remaining between them. This CDR3 is CASGLSYEQYF. The CDR3 DNA sequence: TGTGCCAGCGGCCTCTCCTACGAGCAGTACTTC.

The rearrangement uses TRBV6-5 and TRBJ2-7; 8 bases fit TRBD2. V lost 2 bases and J lost 4; bases outside the gene matches: 7. There are 15 residues in the CDR3. Germline CDR1 MNHEY, CDR2 SVGAGI. CDR3 in amino acids: CASSYTGGIGYEQYF. The DNA for the CDR3 is TGTGCCAGCAGTTACACGGGAGGGATTGGATACGAGCAGTACTTC.

This clone was observed a few times. The chain recombines TRBV29-1 with TRBJ1-1; TRBD1 matches at 7 bases. The CDR3 runs 13 residues. Trimming took 3 bases from V and 6 from J; bases not matched to a gene: 7. Germline lookup yields CDR1 SQVTM and CDR2 ANQGSEA. Here the CDR3 reads CSVEGAQGAEAFF. DNA for the CDR3: TGCAGCGTTGAGGGGGCGCAGGGGGCTGAAGCTTTCTTT.

V is TRBV7-3 and J is TRBJ2-3; TRBD2 agrees at 11 bases. The germline V gene encodes CDR1 SGHTA and CDR2 FQGTGA. V shed 3 bases, J shed 5 bases, and the junction held 4 bases outside the gene matches. CDR3 length equals 15 residues. CDR3 nucleotides: TGTGCCAGCAGCTTTAGCGGGAGGGCCTTAGATACGCAGTATTTT. Its translation: CASSFSGRALDTQYF. The full variable domain, its missing parts supplied by reference TRBV7-3 and TRBJ2-3, is GAGVSQTPSNKVTEKGKYVELRCDPISGHTALYWYRQSLGQGPEFLIYFQGTGAADDSGLPNDRFFAVRPEGSVSTLKIQRTERGDSAVYLCASSFSGRALDTQYFGPGTRLTVL.

In DNA form, the CDR3 reads TGTGCCAGCAGCCGAGGCGGGACGAGGACATACGAGCAGTACTTC. This encodes CASSRGGTRTYEQYF. The V and J genes are TRBV7-2 and TRBJ2-7; D is perhaps TRBD2 (6 bases). This CDR3 has 15 amino acids. Trimming pared 5 bases from V and 4 bases from J, leaving 18 bases between. From germline, CDR1 is SGHTA and CDR2 FQGNSA.

This chain links TRBV10-1 with TRBJ2-3; 11 bases match TRBD1. The CDR3 extends over 15 amino acids. In germline, CDR1 is WNHNN, CDR2 SYGVQD (reference sequence). The V and J ends lost 3 bases and 4 bases, in that order; junction bases with no gene match: 3. The CDR3 DNA follows: TGCGCCAGCAGTGATAGGACAGGGGGCGCAGATACGCAGTATTTT. It translates to CASSDRTGGADTQYF.

The rearrangement uses TRBV7-8 and TRBJ2-7; maybe TRBD1 (8 bases). Germline V lookup: CDR1 SGHVS, CDR2 FQNEAQ. This CDR3 is 15 amino acids long. The V end lost 1 base, the J end lost 0 bases, and 10 bases lay between the germline ends. DNA for the CDR3: TGTGCCAGCAGCTTAGACAGGGGGGGCTCCTACGAGCAGTACTTC. Encoded protein: CASSLDRGGSYEQYF.

The V call is TRBV7-3, the J call TRBJ2-1; 11 bases match TRBD2. The CDR3 runs to 16 residues. V lost 9 bases and J lost 1; bases outside the gene matches: 8. Germline assignment: CDR1 SGHTA and CDR2 FQGTGA. CDR3 sequence (DNA): TGTGCCAGTACTCCGGGACTAGCGGCTTCCTACAATGAGCAGTTCTTC. Residues: CASTPGLAASYNEQFF.

The gene calls are TRBV9 and TRBJ2-6, with TRBD1 as a possible D gene (7 bases). Germline CDR1 reads SGDLS; CDR2 reads YYNGEE. This CDR3 has 19 amino acids. Trimming shortened V by 2 bases and J by 0 bases, and 18 bases separated the two germline ends. The CDR3 sequence is CASSVMGQGGSSGANVLTF. For the CDR3, the DNA is TGTGCCAGCAGCGTTATGGGCCAGGGGGGAAGCTCTGGGGCCAACGTCCTGACTTTC. The full variable domain, its missing parts supplied by reference TRBV9 and TRBJ2-6, is DSGVTQTPKHLITATGQRVTLRCSPRSGDLSVYWYQQSLDQGLQFLIQYYNGEERAKGNILERFSAQQFPDLHSELNLSSLELGDSALYFCASSVMGQGGSSGANVLTFGAGSRLTVL.

This rearrangement joins TRBV6-5 to TRBJ2-5, with D perhaps TRBD1 (6 bases). V lost 7 bases to trimming and J lost 5 bases, with 20 bases between them. Germline-derived CDR1 and CDR2 are MNHEY and SVGAGI. The CDR3 is 15 residues long. CDR3 bases: TGTGCCAGCACCGCATTGGCAGGGGTGAGGGAGACCCAGTACTTC. Its translation is CASTALAGVRETQYF.

This clone turned up a few times. The chain is built from TRBV5-5 and TRBJ2-1; 8 bases are shared with TRBD2. The CDR3 spans 15 residues. V was pared by 0 bases and J by 9 bases, with 8 bases of the junction left unmatched. Germline assignment: CDR1 SGHKS and CDR2 YYEKEE (reference sequence). CDR3 region: CASSLGAGGHSEQFF. In DNA form, the CDR3 reads TGTGCCAGCAGCTTGGGGGCGGGGGGCCATAGTGAGCAGTTCTTC. Filled out from reference TRBV5-5 and TRBJ2-1, the complete variable domain reads DAGVTQSPTHLIKTRGQQVTLRCSPISGHKSVSWYQQVLGQGPQFIFQYYEKEERGRGNFPDRFSARQFPNYSSELNVNALLLGDSALYLCASSLGAGGHSEQFFGPGTRLTVL.

The J gene is TRBJ1-2, the V gene TRBV7-9; TRBD1 matches at 9 bases. The germline gives CDR1 SEHNR, CDR2 FQNEAQ (reference sequence). V lost 2 bases and J lost 8; bases outside the gene matches: 6. This CDR3 is built from 14 residues. CDR3 in amino acids: CASSLTGGSGGYTF. The CDR3, as DNA: TGTGCCAGCAGCTTAACAGGGGGCTCAGGGGGCTACACCTTC.

V usage is TRBV5-1 and J usage is TRBJ2-1; D is possibly TRBD1 (5 bases). This CDR3 has 12 amino acids. Germline V gives CDR1 SGHRS, CDR2 YFSETQ. Trimming took off 0 bases at V and 7 bases at J, with 5 bases between the two ends. CDR3 in DNA: TGCGCCAGCAGCTTGGAGGGGAATGAGCAGTTCTTC. Amino acid sequence: CASSLEGNEQFF. The entire variable domain, with the rest obtained from reference TRBV5-1 and TRBJ2-1, is as follows: KAGVTQTPRYLIKTRGQQVTLSCSPISGHRSVSWYQQTPGQGLQFLFEYFSETQRNKGNFPGRFSGRQFSNSRSEMNVSTLELGDSALYLCASSLEGNEQFFGPGTRLTVL.

The V call is TRBV9, the J call TRBJ2-3; 15 nucleotides match TRBD2. The CDR3 sequence is 17 residues long. J was trimmed by 3 bases and V by 0 bases; bases with no gene match: 2. The germline V gene has CDR1 SGDLS and CDR2 YYNGEE. CDR3 nucleotides: TGTGCCAGCAGCGTAGATGGGACTAGCGGGAGGACAGATACGCAGTATTTT. Its translation is CASSVDGTSGRTDTQYF. The variable domain in full, completed from reference TRBV9 and TRBJ2-3, reads DSGVTQTPKHLITATGQRVTLRCSPRSGDLSVYWYQQSLDQGLQFLIQYYNGEERAKGNILERFSAQQFPDLHSELNLSSLELGDSALYFCASSVDGTSGRTDTQYFGPGTRLTVL.

The rearrangement uses TRBV7-2 and TRBJ2-1; maybe TRBD1 (6 bases). The CDR3 covers 13 residues. V gave up 5 bases and J gave up 10 bases, with 15 bases separating them. Looked up from germline, CDR1 is SGHTA and CDR2 is FQGNSA. The CDR3 is CASSLREGGEQFF. The CDR3 DNA reads TGTGCCAGCAGCCTACGTGAAGGGGGAGAGCAGTTCTTC.

The V and J genes are TRBV7-2 and TRBJ1-1, with 7 bases that match TRBD1. V lost 5 bases and J lost 0; bases outside the gene matches: 3. CDR1 and CDR2 from the germline V gene are SGHTA and FQGNSA. The CDR3 length is 14 residues. CDR3 sequence: CASSPDRVNTEAFF. For the CDR3, the DNA is TGTGCCAGCAGCCCCGACAGGGTGAACACTGAAGCTTTCTTT. The full variable domain, rest sourced from reference TRBV7-2 and TRBJ1-1, is GAGVSQSPSNKVTEKGKDVELRCDPISGHTALYWYRQSLGQGLEFLIYFQGNSAPDKSGLPSDRFSAERTGGSVSTLTIQRTQQEDSAVYLCASSPDRVNTEAFFGQGTRLTVV.

The J gene is TRBJ2-1, the V gene TRBV19, with D possibly matching TRBD1 (6 bases). The length of the CDR3 is 15 residues. Germline lookup yields CDR1 LNHDA and CDR2 SQIVND (reference sequence). V gave up 4 bases and J gave up 8 bases, with 18 bases separating them. Here the CDR3 DNA reads TGTGCCAGTAGTACCTTAGTAGGGGGAGTCGATGAGCAGTTCTTC. Residues: CASSTLVGGVDEQFF.

This clone showed up just a few times. The chain links TRBV30 to TRBJ1-1; D is uncertain. Germline V gene data show CDR1 as GTSNPN and CDR2 as SVGIG (reference sequence). The germline V and J ends were trimmed by 6 bases and 3 bases, with 8 bases remaining between them. CDR3 length equals 11 residues. CDR3 bases: TGTGCCTGCCTGAGATACACTGAAGCTTTCTTT. This translates into CACLRYTEAFF.

This clone was observed a handful of times. This chain uses TRBV9 with TRBJ1-2; no clear D. Germline loops: CDR1 SGDLS, CDR2 YYNGEE. Trimming pared 0 bases from V and 6 bases from J, leaving 15 bases between. The CDR3 has 15 amino acids. CDR3 DNA: TGTGCCAGCAGCGTAGAAAGTCGGGGTCTCAATGGCTACACCTTC. Its translation is CASSVESRGLNGYTF.

V is TRBV7-9 and J is TRBJ1-6; D possibly corresponds to TRBD1 (5 bases). V was shortened by 5 bases and J by 12 bases, with 17 bases between the two germline ends. Germline V lookup: CDR1 SEHNR, CDR2 FQNEAQ (reference sequence). The CDR3 has 14 residues. CDR3 residues: CASSPALEGVPLHF. CDR3 coding DNA: TGTGCCAGCAGCCCCGCGCTAGAAGGGGTACCCCTCCACTTT.

This chain uses TRBV6-5 with TRBJ2-1; D not certain. V lost 8 bases, J lost 0 bases, and 14 bases lay in between. The CDR3 covers 15 residues. The germline CDR1 and CDR2 sequences are MNHEY and SVGAGI. The CDR3 sequence is CASPPECRSYNEQFF. The DNA for the CDR3 is TGTGCCAGCCCGCCCGAGTGCCGCTCCTACAATGAGCAGTTCTTC.

The CDR3 DNA follows: TGTGCCAGCAGCCTGGGGCCCCTTGGAACTGGAAACACCATATATTTT. Its translation: CASSLGPLGTGNTIYF. V is TRBV7-2 and J is TRBJ1-3; maybe TRBD1 (5 bases). Germline V gene sequence: CDR1 SGHTA, CDR2 FQGNSA. Trimming removed 5 bases at V and 2 bases at J, with 16 bases between. This CDR3 spans 16 amino acids.

The rearrangement joins TRBV10-3 to TRBJ1-4; D remains unclear. The CDR3 has 14 amino acids. The ends were cut back, 3 bases at V and 4 bases at J, with 9 bases in the middle. Germline lookup yields CDR1 ENHRY and CDR2 SYGVKD. The CDR3, as DNA: TGTGCCATCAGTGATAACGGGTATAATGAAAAACTGTTTTTT. The encoded protein is CAISDNGYNEKLFF.

Here the CDR3 DNA reads TGTGCCAACAAAAACCTTGGGAACGGGGGCACAGATACGCAGTATTTT. Translation: CANKNLGNGGTDTQYF. The rearrangement joins TRBV21-1 to TRBJ2-3; the table gives TRBD2 as D, unverified against the DNA. TRBV21-1 is reported as a pseudogene. The CDR3 is 16 amino acids.

This clone was counted only a few times. The junction does not match germline at one end; this may be a read error. The chain carries TRBV7-9 and TRBJ2-7; 16 bases are shared with TRBD2. From germline, CDR1 is SEHNR and CDR2 FQNEAQ (reference sequence). The CDR3 loop spans 18 amino acids. CDR3 sequence (DNA): TGTTCCAGCAGTTACCCGGGACTAGCGGGAGGGAGCTCCTACGAGCAGTACTTC. Residues: CSSSYPGLAGGSSYEQYF.

The chain links TRBV4-2 to TRBJ2-7; 8 bases agree with TRBD2. The germline CDR1 and CDR2 sequences are LGHNA and YNFKEQ. The CDR3 has 15 amino acids. V was clipped by 0 bases and J by 2 bases; unmatched bases: 3. Here the CDR3 reads CASSQEAGGPYEQYF. As DNA, the CDR3 is TGTGCCAGCAGCCAAGAGGCGGGGGGACCCTACGAGCAGTACTTC.

V is TRBV19 and J is TRBJ2-7, with 8 bases identical to TRBD1. After removal of 4 bases from V and 6 bases from J, the junction contained 14 bases not matched to a gene. The CDR3 length is 16 residues. CDR1 is LNHDA, CDR2 SQIVND, per germline (reference sequence). In DNA form, the CDR3 reads TGTGCCAGTAGTACCGGGACCGGGACAGGTTTCATCGAGCAGTACTTC. Translation gives CASSTGTGTGFIEQYF.

The chain has TRBV15 and TRBJ2-3; tentatively, D is TRBD2 (5 bases). The V gene lost 0 bases and the J gene lost 0 bases, with 10 bases spanning the gap. The CDR3 totals 16 residues. Germline V gives CDR1 LNHNV, CDR2 YYDKDF (reference sequence). The CDR3 here is CATSRDRTLSTDTQYF. As DNA, the CDR3 is TGTGCCACCAGCAGAGATAGGACTCTGAGCACAGATACGCAGTATTTT.

The chain uses TRBV2 and TRBJ2-7; TRBD2 matches 8 bases. Germline trimming cut 3 bases from V and 3 bases from J; bases unmatched to any gene: 4. CDR3 length: 14 residues. CDR1 is SNHLY, CDR2 FYNNEI, per germline. The CDR3 DNA is TGTGCCAGCAGTGAGGCTAGCGGGCTCTACGAGCAGTACTTC. Protein product: CASSEASGLYEQYF.